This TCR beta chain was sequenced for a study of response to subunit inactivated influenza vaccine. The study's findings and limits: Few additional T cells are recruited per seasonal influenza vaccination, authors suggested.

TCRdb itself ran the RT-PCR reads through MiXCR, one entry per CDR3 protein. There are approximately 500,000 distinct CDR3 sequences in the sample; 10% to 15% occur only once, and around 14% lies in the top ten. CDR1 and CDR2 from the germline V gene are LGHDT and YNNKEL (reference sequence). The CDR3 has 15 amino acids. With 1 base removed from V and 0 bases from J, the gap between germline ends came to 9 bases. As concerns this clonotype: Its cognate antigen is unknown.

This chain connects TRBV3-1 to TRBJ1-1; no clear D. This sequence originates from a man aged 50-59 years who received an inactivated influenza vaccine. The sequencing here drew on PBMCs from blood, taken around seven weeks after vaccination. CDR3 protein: CASSQVSQMNTEAFF. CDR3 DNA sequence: TGTGCCAGCAGCCAAGTGTCACAGATGAACACTGAAGCTTTCTTT.